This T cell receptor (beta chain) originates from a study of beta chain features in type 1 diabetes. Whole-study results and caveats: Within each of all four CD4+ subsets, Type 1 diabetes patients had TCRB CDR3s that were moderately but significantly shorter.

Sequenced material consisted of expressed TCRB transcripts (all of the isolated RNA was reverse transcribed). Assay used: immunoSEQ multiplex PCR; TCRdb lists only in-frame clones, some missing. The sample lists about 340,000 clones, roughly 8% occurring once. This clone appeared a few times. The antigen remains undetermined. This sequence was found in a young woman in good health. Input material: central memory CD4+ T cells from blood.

CDR3 sequence (DNA): TGTGCCACCAGCCCTTCCGGGACAGGGGGTACCATCTACAATGAGCAGTTCTTC. This encodes CATSPSGTGGTIYNEQFF. The chain joins TRBV15 to TRBJ2-1; 11 bases fit TRBD1. This CDR3 spans 18 amino acids. Germline V gene lookup returns CDR1 LNHNV and CDR2 YYDKDF (reference sequence). V was clipped by 5 bases and J by 3 bases; unmatched bases: 12.